A selection of T cell receptor beta chains follows, all from one sample in a study of brain metastases from non-small cell lung cancer. Measured with immunoSEQ multiplex PCR; TCRdb has only the in-frame clones, and not every one. The sample records roughly 1,200 clones, about four fifths being singletons. Sequenced input: tissue from a brain metastasis. These receptors all come from a donor aged 40 or older with non-small cell lung cancer. The CDR3 runs from the conserved cysteine through the conserved F or W. The order of the fields is CDR3 protein, J gene, V gene.

CAPSPEETQYF | TRBJ2-3 | TRBV10-1
CASSTGTGVGGYTF | TRBJ1-2 | TRBV5-8
CASSGGQENEKLFF | TRBJ1-4 | TRBV10-1
CASSDRDRVREKLFF | TRBJ1-4 | TRBV19
CASSLAGGPQHF | TRBJ1-5 | TRBV12-3/TRBV12-4
CASNRVSNSPLHF | TRBJ1-6 | TRBV19
CASSKTRTGIGGYTF | TRBJ1-2 | TRBV6-2/TRBV6-3
CASSPGYEQYF | TRBJ2-7 | TRBV27
CASSQEPGAGANVLTF | TRBJ2-6 | TRBV4-1
CASSQDRTSGGLYEQYF | TRBJ2-7 | TRBV3-1/TRBV3-2
CASSSNPTQKETQYF | TRBJ2-5 | TRBV11-1
CSVEDPFDEQQYYGYTF | TRBJ1-2 | TRBV29-1
CASSLSAGIVNEQYF | TRBJ2-7 | TRBV27
CASTQRGGRYNEQFF | TRBJ2-1 | TRBV7-2
CASSRQGNEQFF | TRBJ2-1 | TRBV7-9
CASSYSGITYNSPLHF | TRBJ1-6 | TRBV6-5